Sequencing of this T cell receptor beta chain was carried out in a study of cytomegalovirus exposure and HLA in healthy donors. Researchers ran the PCR with 60 Vbeta and 13 Jbeta primers. Profiled with immunoSEQ multiplex PCR; TCRdb holds only in-frame clones, not every one. The ten most abundant clones cover 3% to 4% of a sample with around 78,000 clones. Between the trimmed V and J ends, which lost 3 bases and 0 bases, there was a span of 18 bases. This CDR3 spans 17 amino acids. Per germline, CDR1 SGHRS and CDR2 YFSETQ. Points on this clone: What it binds is unknown.

General study points: Among TCR beta chains of equal frequency, HLA-associated ones were more clonally expanded in a later analysis. Cytomegalovirus association was assigned to more than 150 TCR beta chains. In an earlier analysis, most TCR beta V segments were productive about 87% or about 30% of the time.

Source material: PBMCs. The chain combines TRBV5-1 with TRBJ1-1, with D possibly matching TRBD1 (5 bases). This TCR derives from a man between 18 and 35 years old in good health and CMV-seropositive. The CDR3 region is CASSSVGTADLNTEAFF. The CDR3, as DNA: TGCGCCAGCAGCTCGGTTGGGACTGCCGATTTGAACACTGAAGCTTTCTTT.